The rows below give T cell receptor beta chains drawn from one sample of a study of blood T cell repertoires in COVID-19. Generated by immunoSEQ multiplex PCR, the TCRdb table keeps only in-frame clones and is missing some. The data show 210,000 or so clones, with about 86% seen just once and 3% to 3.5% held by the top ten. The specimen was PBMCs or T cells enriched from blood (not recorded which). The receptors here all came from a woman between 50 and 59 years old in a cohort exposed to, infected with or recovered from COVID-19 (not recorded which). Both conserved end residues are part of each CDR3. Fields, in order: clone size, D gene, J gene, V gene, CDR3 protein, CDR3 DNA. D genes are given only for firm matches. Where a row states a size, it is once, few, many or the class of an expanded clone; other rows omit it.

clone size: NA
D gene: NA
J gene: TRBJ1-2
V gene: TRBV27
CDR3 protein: CASSKTVNYGYTF
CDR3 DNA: TGTGCCAGCAGTAAGACAGTTAACTATGGCTACACCTTC

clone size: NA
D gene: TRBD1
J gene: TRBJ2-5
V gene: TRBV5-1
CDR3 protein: CASSLGPGTVPETQYF
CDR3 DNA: TGCGCCAGCAGCTTGGGTCCCGGGACAGTCCCAGAGACCCAGTACTTC

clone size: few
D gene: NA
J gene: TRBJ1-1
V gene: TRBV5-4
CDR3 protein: CASSSGPKPPGTEAFF
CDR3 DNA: TGTGCCAGCAGCTCTGGGCCAAAACCCCCGGGAACTGAAGCTTTCTTT

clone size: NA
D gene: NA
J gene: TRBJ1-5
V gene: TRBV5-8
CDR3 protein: CASSRWMGQGQRNQPQHF
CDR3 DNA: TGTGCCAGCAGCCGATGGATGGGCCAGGGGCAACGCAATCAGCCCCAGCATTTT

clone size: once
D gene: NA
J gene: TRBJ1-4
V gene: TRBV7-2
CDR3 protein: CASSAILGSRGEKLFF
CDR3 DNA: TGTGCCAGCAGCGCCATTCTAGGATCTCGAGGGGAAAAACTGTTTTTT

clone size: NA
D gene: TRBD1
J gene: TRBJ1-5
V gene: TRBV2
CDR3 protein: CASSDGQEVQPQHF
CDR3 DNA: TGTGCCAGCAGTGATGGACAGGAGGTACAGCCCCAGCATTTT

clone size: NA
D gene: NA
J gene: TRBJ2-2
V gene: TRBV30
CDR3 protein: CAWRDLGSRELFF
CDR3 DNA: TGTGCCTGGAGAGACCTGGGTAGCCGGGAGCTGTTTTTT

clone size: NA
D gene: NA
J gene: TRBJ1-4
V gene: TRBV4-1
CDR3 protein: CASSQDVIGAKNEKLFF
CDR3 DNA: TGCGCCAGCAGCCAAGATGTTATAGGAGCCAAAAATGAAAAACTGTTTTTT

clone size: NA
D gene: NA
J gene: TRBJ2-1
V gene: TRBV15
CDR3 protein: CATSRDYAGEQFF
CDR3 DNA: TGTGCCACCAGCAGAGACTACGCCGGTGAGCAGTTCTTC

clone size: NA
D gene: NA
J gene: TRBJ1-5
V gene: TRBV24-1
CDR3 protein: CATSEGENYSNQPQHF
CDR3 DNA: TGTGCCACCAGTGAGGGCGAAAATTATAGCAATCAGCCCCAGCATTTT

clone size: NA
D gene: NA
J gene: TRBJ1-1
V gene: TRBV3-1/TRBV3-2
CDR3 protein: CASSQGGGVGTEAFF
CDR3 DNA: TGTGCCAGCAGCCAAGGTGGGGGGGTAGGTACTGAAGCTTTCTTT

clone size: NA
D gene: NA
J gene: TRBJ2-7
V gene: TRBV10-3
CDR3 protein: CAISESNGGEQYF
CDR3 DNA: TGTGCCATCAGTGAGTCGAACGGGGGTGAGCAGTACTTC

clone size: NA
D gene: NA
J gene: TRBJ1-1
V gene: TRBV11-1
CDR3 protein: CASSLRSGNTEAFF
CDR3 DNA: TGTGCCAGCAGCTTACGTTCAGGGAACACTGAAGCTTTCTTT

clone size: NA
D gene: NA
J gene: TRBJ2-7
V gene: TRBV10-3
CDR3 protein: CAISDVGLTYEQYF
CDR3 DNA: TGTGCCATCAGTGACGTTGGGCTTACCTACGAGCAGTACTTC

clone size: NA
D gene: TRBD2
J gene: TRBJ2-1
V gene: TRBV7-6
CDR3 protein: CASSLTSGYNEQFF
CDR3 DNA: TGTGCCAGCAGCTTAACTAGCGGATACAATGAGCAGTTCTTC

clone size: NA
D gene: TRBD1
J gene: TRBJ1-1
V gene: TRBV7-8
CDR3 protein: CASSTTDRGGTEAFF
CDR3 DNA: TGTGCCAGCAGCACCACGGACAGGGGGGGGACTGAAGCTTTCTTT

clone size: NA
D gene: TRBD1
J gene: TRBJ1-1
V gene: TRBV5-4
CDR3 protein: CASSVSAGTEARAFF
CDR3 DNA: TGTGCCAGCAGCGTCTCTGCCGGGACAGAGGCTCGAGCTTTCTTT

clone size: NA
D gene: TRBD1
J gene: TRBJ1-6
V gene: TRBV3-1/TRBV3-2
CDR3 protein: CARDPGQINSPLHF
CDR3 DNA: TGTGCCAGAGACCCGGGACAGATAAATTCACCCCTCCACTTT

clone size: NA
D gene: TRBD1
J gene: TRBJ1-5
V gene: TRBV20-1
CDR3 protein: CSASGASIGDRGPNQPQHF
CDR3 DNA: TGCAGTGCTAGTGGTGCTTCGATCGGGGACAGGGGCCCCAATCAGCCCCAGCATTTT

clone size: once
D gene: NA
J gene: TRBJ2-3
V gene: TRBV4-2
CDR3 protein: CASSLELLNRDVGTDTQYF
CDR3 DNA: TGTGCCAGCAGCCTTGAATTATTAAACAGGGACGTGGGCACAGATACGCAGTATTTT

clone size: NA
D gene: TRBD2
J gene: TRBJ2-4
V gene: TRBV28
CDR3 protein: CASSLAVVSRGGKNIQYF
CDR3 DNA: TGTGCCAGCAGTTTAGCGGTGGTTAGTCGGGGGGGCAAAAACATTCAGTACTTC

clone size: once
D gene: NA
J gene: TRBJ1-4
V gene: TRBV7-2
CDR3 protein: CASSLGPGREDEKLFF
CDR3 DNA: TGTGCCAGCAGCTTAGGTCCGGGTAGAGAGGATGAAAAACTGTTTTTT

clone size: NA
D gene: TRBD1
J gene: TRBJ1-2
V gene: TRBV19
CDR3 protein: CASTTTGNYGYTF
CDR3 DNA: TGTGCCAGCACTACGACAGGGAACTATGGCTACACCTTC

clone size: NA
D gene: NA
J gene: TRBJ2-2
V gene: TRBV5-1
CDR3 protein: CASSPGRGFAGELFF
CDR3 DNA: TGCGCCAGCAGCCCGGGGCGGGGTTTCGCCGGGGAGCTGTTTTTT

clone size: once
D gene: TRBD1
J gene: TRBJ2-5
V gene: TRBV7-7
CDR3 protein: CASGKGQGARETQYF
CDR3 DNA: TGTGCTAGCGGGAAGGGACAGGGGGCTAGAGAGACCCAGTACTTC

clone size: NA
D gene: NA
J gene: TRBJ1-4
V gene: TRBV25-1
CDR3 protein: CASSDPIPGGEKLFF
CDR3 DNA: TGTGCCAGCAGTGACCCCATTCCGGGAGGGGAAAAACTGTTTTTT